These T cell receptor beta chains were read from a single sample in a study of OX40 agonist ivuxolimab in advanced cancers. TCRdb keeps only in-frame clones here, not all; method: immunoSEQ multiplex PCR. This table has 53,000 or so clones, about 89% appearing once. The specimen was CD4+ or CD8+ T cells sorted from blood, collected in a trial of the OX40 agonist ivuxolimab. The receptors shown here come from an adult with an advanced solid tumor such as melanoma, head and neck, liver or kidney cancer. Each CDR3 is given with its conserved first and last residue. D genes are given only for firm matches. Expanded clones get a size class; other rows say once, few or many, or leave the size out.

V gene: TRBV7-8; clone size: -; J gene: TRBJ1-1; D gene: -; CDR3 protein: CASSLQGSGTEAFF; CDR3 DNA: TGTGCCAGCAGCTTACAGGGGTCCGGCACTGAAGCTTTCTTT
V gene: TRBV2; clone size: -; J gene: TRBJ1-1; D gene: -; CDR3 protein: CASSNQGLSTEAFF; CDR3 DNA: TGTGCCAGCAGTAACCAGGGATTATCCACTGAAGCTTTCTTT
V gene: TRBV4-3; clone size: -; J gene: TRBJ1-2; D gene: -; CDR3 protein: CASSQDRSGPFYGYTF; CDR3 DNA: TGCGCCAGCAGCCAAGATAGGTCAGGTCCCTTCTATGGCTACACCTTC
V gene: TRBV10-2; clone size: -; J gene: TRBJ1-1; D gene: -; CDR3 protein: CASSGNTEAFF; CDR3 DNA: TGCGCCAGCTCGGGGAACACTGAAGCTTTCTTT
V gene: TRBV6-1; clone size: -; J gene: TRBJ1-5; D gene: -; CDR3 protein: CASSLDRPNQPQHF; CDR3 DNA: TGTGCCAGCAGTTTGGACAGACCGAATCAGCCCCAGCATTTT
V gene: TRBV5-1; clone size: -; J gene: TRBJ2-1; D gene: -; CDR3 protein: CASSSTQGTGAGATFF; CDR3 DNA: TGCGCCAGCAGCTCGACCCAGGGCACCGGAGCCGGGGCTACATTCTTC
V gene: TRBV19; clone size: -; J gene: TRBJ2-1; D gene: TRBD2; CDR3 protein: CASRLTTSGSNEQFF; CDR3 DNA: TGTGCCAGTAGACTAACGACTAGCGGGTCGAATGAGCAGTTCTTC
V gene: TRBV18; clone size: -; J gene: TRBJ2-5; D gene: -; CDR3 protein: CASSPGTEETQYF; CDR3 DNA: TGTGCCAGCTCACCCGGGACGGAAGAGACCCAGTACTTC
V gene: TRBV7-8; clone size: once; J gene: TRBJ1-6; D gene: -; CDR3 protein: CASSLEGTGQANSPLHF; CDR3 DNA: TGTGCCAGCAGCTTAGAAGGTACAGGCCAAGCGAATTCACCCCTCCACTTT
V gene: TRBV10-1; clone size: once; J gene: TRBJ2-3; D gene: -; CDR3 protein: CASSEHDGDTQYF; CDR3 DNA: TGCGCCAGCAGTGAGCATGACGGAGATACGCAGTATTTT
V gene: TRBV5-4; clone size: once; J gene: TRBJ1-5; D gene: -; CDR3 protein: CASSRGGNQPQHF; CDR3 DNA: TGTGCCAGCAGCCGCGGAGGGAATCAGCCCCAGCATTTT
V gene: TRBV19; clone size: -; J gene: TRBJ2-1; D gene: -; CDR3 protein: CASSIKPNEQFF; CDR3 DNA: TGTGCCAGTAGTATTAAACCGAATGAGCAGTTCTTC
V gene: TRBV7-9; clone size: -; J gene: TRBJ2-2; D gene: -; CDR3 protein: CASSYGNTGELFF; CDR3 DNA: TGTGCCAGCAGCTACGGAAACACCGGGGAGCTGTTTTTT
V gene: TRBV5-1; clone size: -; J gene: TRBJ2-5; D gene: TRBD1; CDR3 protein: CASSPGTAQETQYF; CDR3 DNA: TGCGCCAGCAGCCCGGGGACAGCGCAAGAGACCCAGTACTTC
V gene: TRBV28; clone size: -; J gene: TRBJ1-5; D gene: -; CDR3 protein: CASSPPGGQGQPQHF; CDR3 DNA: TGTGCCAGCAGTCCCCCCGGGGGGCAGGGTCAGCCCCAGCATTTT
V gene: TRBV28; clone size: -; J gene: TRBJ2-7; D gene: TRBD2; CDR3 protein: CASRGLVWEQYF; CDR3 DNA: TGTGCCAGCAGGGGACTAGTCTGGGAGCAGTACTTC
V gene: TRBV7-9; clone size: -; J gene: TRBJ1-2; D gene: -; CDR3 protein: CASSLSPSYGYTF; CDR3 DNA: TGTGCCAGCAGCTTATCGCCCAGCTATGGCTACACCTTC
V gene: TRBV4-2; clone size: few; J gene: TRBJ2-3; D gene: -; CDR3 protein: CASSQEAAGTDTQYF; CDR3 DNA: TGTGCCAGCAGCCAAGAGGCTGCGGGCACAGATACGCAGTATTTT
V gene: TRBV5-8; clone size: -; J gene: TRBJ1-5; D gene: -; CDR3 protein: CASSLEGYNQPQHF; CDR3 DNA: TGTGCCAGCAGCTTAGAAGGGTACAATCAGCCCCAGCATTTT
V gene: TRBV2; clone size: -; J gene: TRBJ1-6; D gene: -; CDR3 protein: CASSVQGSENSPLHF; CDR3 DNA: TGTGCCAGCAGTGTACAGGGATCGGAGAATTCACCCCTCCACTTT
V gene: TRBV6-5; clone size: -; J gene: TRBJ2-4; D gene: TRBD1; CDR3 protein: CASSYLGRGQNIQYF; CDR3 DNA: TGTGCCAGCAGTTACCTCGGCAGGGGGCAAAACATTCAGTACTTC
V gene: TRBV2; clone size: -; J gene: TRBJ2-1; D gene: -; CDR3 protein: CASSEGSGDEQFF; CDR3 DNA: TGTGCCAGCAGTGAGGGGTCCGGGGATGAGCAGTTCTTC
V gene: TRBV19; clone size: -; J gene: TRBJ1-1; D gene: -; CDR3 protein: CASSRQGQNTEAFF; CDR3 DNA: TGTGCCAGTAGTCGCCAGGGTCAGAACACTGAAGCTTTCTTT
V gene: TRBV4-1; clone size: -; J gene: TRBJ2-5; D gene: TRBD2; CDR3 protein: CASSQVGLAGSHLRETQYF; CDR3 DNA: TGCGCCAGCAGCCAAGTGGGACTAGCGGGGTCTCATTTGCGGGAGACCCAGTACTTC
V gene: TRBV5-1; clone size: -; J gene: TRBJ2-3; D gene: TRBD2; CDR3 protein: CASSLGVHGSGEDTDTQYF; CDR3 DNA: TGCGCCAGCAGCTTGGGGGTTCATGGGAGCGGGGAAGACACAGATACGCAGTATTTT
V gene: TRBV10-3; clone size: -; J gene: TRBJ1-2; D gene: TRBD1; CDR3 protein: CAISRTGGFGYTF; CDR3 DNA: TGTGCCATCAGCCGGACAGGGGGCTTTGGCTACACCTTC
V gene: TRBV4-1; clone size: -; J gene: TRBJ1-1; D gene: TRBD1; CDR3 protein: CASSDTHRDSVLGEAFF; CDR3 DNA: TGCGCCAGCAGCGACACTCACCGGGACAGCGTACTAGGGGAAGCTTTCTTT
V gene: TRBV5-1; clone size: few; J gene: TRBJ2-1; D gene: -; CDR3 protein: CASSLAGNSYNEQFF; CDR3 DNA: TGCGCCAGCAGCTTGGCGGGAAACTCCTACAATGAGCAGTTCTTC
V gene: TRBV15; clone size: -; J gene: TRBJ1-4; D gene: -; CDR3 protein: CATSRAHTATNEKLFF; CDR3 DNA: TGTGCCACCAGCAGAGCTCATACGGCGACTAATGAAAAACTGTTTTTT
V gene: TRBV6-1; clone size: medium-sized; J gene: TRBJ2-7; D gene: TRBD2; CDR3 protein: CASSAREGRTYEQYF; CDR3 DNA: TGTGCCAGCAGTGCGCGGGAGGGGAGGACCTACGAGCAGTACTTC
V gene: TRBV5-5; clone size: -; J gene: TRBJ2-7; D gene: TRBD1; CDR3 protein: CASSLIWGQGRTRRIEQYF; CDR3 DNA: TGTGCCAGCAGCCTAATTTGGGGACAGGGCCGGACTAGGAGAATCGAGCAGTACTTC
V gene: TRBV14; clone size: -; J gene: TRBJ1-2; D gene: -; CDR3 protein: CASSPRGTGTNYGYTF; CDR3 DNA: TGTGCCAGCAGCCCGCGAGGAACAGGGACAAACTATGGCTACACCTTC
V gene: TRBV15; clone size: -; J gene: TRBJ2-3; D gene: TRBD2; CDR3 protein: CATSSFSRGGIADTQYF; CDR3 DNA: TGTGCCACCAGCAGTTTTTCGCGCGGGGGGATTGCGGATACGCAGTATTTT
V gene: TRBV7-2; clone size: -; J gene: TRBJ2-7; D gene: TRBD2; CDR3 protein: CASGLQAGEFYEQYF; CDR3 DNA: TGTGCCAGCGGGCTTCAAGCGGGAGAGTTCTACGAGCAGTACTTC
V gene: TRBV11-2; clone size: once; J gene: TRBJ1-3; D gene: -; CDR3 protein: CASSLHGTGTGNTIYF; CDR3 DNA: TGTGCCAGCAGCTTGCACGGAACAGGGACTGGAAACACCATATATTTT
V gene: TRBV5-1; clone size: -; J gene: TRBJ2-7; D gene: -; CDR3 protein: CASSFRGGGDRSYEQYF; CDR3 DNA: TGCGCCAGCAGCTTTCGAGGTGGCGGGGACCGCTCCTACGAGCAGTACTTC
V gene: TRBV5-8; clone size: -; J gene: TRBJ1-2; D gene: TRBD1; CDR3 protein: CASSRGQINYGYTF; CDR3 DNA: TGTGCCAGCAGCAGGGGACAGATCAACTATGGCTACACCTTC
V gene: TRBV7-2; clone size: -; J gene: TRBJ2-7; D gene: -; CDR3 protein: CASSLGGPGNSEQYF; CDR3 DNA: TGTGCCAGCAGCTTAGGTGGTCCTGGGAACAGCGAGCAGTACTTC
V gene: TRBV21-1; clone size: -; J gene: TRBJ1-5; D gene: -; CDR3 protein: CASSKANEVHNQPQHF; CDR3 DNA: TGTGCCAGCAGCAAAGCCAACGAGGTTCACAATCAGCCCCAGCATTTT
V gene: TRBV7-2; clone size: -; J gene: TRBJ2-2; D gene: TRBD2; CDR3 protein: CASRRGSGTGELFF; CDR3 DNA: TGTGCCAGCCGGCGGGGGTCGGGCACCGGGGAGCTGTTTTTT
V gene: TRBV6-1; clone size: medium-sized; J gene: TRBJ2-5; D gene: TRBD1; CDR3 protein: CASSARQGETQYF; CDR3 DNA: TGTGCCAGCAGTGCCCGACAGGGCGAGACCCAGTACTTC
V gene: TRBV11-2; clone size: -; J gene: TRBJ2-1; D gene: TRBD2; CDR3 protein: CASSLGSAGGLDEQFF; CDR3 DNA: TGTGCCAGCAGCTTAGGGTCGGCGGGGGGGCTTGATGAGCAGTTCTTC